This T cell receptor beta chain was recorded in a study of regulatory T cells in long-lasting Graves disease. Time point reported: persistent/refractory GD, antithyroid drugs over 5 years with positive TRAb. PBMCs were the source of the RNA used for TCR sequencing. One endocrinology department in Xi'an, China, was where patients came from. V lost 6 bases, J lost 7 bases, and 10 bases stayed unmatched. Looked up from germline, CDR1 is MDHEN and CDR2 is SYDVKM. The CDR3 runs 14 residues. Study results and limitations: Persistent Graves' cases showed lower TCR diversity than newly diagnosed cases.

Construction of the TCR beta libraries employed iRepertoire HTBI primers in conjunction with Arm-PCR of CDR3 regions. TCRdb passed the multiplex PCR reads through MiXCR, listing each CDR3 protein once. Here the sample spans some 370,000 distinct CDR3 sequences, about 20% being singletons. This clonotype was observed many times. The antigen is not known. Sequenced here: peripheral blood mononuclear cells (PBMCs), sampled when the disease was refractory, from a patient treated with antithyroid drugs. V is TRBV28 and J is TRBJ2-7; 9 nucleotides align to TRBD1. This receptor was identified in a female donor with Graves disease. The CDR3 loop reads CASRGQGTPREQYF. CDR3 sequence (DNA): TGTGCCAGCAGAGGACAGGGGACCCCACGAGAGCAGTACTTC. Filled out from reference TRBV28 and TRBJ2-7, the complete variable domain reads DVKVTQSSRYLVKRTGEKVFLECVQDMDHENMFWYRQDPGLGLRLIYFSYDVKMKEKGDIPEGYSVSREKKERFSLILESASTNQTSMYLCASRGQGTPREQYFGPGTRLTVT.